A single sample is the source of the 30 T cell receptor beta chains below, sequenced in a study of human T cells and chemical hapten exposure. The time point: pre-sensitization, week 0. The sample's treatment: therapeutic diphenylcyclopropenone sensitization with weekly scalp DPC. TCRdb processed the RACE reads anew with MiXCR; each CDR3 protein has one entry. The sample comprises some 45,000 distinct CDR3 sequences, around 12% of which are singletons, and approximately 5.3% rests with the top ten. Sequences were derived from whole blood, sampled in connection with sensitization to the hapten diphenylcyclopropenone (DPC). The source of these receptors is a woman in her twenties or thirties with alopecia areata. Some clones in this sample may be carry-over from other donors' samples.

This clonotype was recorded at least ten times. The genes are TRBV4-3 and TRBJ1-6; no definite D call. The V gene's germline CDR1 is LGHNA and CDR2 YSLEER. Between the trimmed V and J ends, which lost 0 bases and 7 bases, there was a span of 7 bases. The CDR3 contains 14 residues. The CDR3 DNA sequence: TGCGCCAGCAGCCAAGACAGGAGAAATTCACCCCTCCACTTT. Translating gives CASSQDRRNSPLHF.

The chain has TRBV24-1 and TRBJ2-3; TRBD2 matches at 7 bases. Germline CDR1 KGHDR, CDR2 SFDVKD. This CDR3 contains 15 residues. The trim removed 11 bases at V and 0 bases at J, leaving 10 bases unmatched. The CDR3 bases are TGTGCCAAAGAGAAGCGGGACCGTAGCACAGATACGCAGTATTTT. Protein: CAKEKRDRSTDTQYF.

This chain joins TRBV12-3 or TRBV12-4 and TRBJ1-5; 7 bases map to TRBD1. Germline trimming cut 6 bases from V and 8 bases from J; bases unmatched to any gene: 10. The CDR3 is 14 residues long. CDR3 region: CASSQGQLLEPQHF. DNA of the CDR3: TGTGCCAGCAGCCAGGGACAGCTTCTGGAGCCCCAGCATTTT.

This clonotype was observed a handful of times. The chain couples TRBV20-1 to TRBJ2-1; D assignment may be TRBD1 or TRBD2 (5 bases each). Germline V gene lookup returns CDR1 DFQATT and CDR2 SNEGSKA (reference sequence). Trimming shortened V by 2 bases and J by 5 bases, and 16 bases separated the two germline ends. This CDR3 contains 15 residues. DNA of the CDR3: TGCAGTGCTAGATCCCGACTCGGGGCCCACAATGAGCAGTTCTTC. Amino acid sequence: CSARSRLGAHNEQFF.

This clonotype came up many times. CDR3: CASSSGFPYEQYF. The CDR3 coding sequence is TGTGCCAGCAGTTCAGGGTTCCCCTACGAGCAGTACTTC. The gene calls are TRBV28 and TRBJ2-7; D is possibly TRBD1 (5 bases). Trimming took 4 bases from V and 2 from J, leaving 9 bases between them. The V gene's germline CDR1 is MDHEN and CDR2 SYDVKM. The CDR3 consists of 13 residues.

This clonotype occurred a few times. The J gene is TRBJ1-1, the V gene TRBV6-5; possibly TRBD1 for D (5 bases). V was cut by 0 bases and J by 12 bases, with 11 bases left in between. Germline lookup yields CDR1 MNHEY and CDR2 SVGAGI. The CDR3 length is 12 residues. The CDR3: CASSYSGTRTFF. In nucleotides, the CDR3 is TGTGCCAGCAGTTACTCCGGGACGCGAACTTTCTTT.

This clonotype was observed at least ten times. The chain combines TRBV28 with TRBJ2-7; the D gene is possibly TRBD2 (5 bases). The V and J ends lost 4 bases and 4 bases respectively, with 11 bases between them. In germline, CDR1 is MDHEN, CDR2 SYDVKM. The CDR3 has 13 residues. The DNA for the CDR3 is TGTGCCAGCAGTTACGGACGCGGGTACGAGCAGTACTTC. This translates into CASSYGRGYEQYF.

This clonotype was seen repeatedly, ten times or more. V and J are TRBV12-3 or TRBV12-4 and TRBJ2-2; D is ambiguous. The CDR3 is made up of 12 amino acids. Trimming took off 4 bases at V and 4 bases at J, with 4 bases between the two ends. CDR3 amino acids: CASSWTTGELFF. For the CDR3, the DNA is TGTGCCAGCAGTTGGACCACCGGGGAGCTGTTTTTT.

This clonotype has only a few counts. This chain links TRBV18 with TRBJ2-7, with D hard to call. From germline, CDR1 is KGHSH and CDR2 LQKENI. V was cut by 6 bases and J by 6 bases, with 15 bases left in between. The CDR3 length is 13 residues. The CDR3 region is CASSTGYGPEQYF. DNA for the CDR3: TGTGCCAGCTCGACCGGGTACGGGCCCGAGCAGTACTTC.

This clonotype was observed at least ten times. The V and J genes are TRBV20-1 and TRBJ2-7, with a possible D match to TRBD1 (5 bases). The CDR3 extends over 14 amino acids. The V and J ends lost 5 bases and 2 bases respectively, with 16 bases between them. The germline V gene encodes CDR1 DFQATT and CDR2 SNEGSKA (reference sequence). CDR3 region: CSARRGKGPYEQYF. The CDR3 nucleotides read TGCAGTGCTCGAAGGGGTAAAGGACCCTACGAGCAGTACTTC.

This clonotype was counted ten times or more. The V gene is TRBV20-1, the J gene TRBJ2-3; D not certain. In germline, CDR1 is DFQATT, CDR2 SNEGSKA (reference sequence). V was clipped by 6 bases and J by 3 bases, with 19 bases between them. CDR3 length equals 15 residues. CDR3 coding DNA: TGCAGTGCCCCCGTCGCGACGGAAAGAACAGATACGCAGTATTTT. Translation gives CSAPVATERTDTQYF.

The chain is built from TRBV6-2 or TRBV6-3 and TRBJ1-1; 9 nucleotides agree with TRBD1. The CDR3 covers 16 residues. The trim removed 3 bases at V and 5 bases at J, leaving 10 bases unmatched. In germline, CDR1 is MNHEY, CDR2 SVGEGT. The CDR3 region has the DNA TGTGCCAGCAGTTATCAGACAGGGGGATGGAGAACTGAAGCTTTCTTT. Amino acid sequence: CASSYQTGGWRTEAFF.

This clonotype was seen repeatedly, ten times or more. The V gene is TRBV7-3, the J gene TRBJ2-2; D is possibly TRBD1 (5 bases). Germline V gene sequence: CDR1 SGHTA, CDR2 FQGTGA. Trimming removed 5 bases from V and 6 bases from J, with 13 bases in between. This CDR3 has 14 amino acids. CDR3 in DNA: TGTGCCAGCAGCCCAGACAGCTCTCCCGGGGAGCTGTTTTTT. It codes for CASSPDSSPGELFF.

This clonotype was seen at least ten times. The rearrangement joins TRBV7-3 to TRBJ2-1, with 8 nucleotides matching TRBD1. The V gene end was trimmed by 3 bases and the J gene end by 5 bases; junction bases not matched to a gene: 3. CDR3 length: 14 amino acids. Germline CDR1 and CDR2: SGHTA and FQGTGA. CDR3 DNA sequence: TGTGCCAGCAGCTTCGGACAGGGCCACAATGAGCAGTTCTTC. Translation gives CASSFGQGHNEQFF. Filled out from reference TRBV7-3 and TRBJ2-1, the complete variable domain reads GAGVSQTPSNKVTEKGKYVELRCDPISGHTALYWYRQSLGQGPEFLIYFQGTGAADDSGLPNDRFFAVRPEGSVSTLKIQRTERGDSAVYLCASSFGQGHNEQFFGPGTRLTVL.

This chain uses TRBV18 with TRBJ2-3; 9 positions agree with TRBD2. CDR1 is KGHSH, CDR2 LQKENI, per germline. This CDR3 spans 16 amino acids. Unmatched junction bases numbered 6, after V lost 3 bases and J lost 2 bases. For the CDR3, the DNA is TGTGCCAGCTCACCGGGACTAGCCATTAACACAGATACGCAGTATTTT. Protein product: CASSPGLAINTDTQYF.

The CDR3 DNA reads TGTGCCAGCTCACCCCCTCAAGGGGAGGGCACCAGAGATACGCAGTATTTT. Its protein is CASSPPQGEGTRDTQYF. The chain links TRBV18 to TRBJ2-3, with 7 bases aligning to TRBD2. The CDR3 length is 17 residues. The germline gives CDR1 KGHSH, CDR2 LQKENI. V lost 3 bases, J lost 5 bases, and 14 bases stayed unmatched.

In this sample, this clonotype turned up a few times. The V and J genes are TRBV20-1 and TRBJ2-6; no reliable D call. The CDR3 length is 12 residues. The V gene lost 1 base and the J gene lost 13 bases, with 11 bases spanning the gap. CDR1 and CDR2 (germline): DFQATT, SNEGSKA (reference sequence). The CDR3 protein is CSARGQPAVLTF. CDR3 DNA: TGCAGTGCTAGAGGGCAGCCCGCAGTCCTGACTTTC.

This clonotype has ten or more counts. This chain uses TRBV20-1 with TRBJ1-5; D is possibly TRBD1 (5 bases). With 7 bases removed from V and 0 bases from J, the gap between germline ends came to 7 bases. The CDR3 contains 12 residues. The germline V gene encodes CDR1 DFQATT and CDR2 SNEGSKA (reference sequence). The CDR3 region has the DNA TGCAGTGGGGGGGATAGCAATCAGCCCCAGCATTTT. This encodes CSGGDSNQPQHF.

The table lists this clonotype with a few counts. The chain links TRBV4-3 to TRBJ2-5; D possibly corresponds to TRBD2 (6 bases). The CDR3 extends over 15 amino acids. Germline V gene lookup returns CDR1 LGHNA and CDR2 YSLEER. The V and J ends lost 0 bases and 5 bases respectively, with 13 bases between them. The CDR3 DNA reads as TGCGCCAGCAGCCAAGATTTAGAAGGAGGGGAGACCCAGTACTTC. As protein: CASSQDLEGGETQYF.

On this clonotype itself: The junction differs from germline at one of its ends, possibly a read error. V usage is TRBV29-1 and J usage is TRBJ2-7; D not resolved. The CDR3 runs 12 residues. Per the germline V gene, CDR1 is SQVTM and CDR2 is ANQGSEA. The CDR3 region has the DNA TGCAGCGTTGTTAGGCCATCCTTCGAGCAGTACTTC. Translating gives CSVVRPSFEQYF.

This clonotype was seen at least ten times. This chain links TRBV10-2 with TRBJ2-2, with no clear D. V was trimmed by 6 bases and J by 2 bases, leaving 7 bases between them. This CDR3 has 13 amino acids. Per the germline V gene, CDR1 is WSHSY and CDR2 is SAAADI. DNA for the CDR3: TGCGCCAGCAGGAGAGATAACACCGGGGAGCTGTTTTTT. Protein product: CASRRDNTGELFF.

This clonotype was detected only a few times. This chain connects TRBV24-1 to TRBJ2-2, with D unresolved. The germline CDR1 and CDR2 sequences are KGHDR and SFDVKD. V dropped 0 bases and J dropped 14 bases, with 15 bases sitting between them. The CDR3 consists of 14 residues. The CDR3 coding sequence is TGTGCCACCAGTGATTTGGGCTCCGGGTCCGACCTGTTTTTT. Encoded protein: CATSDLGSGSDLFF.

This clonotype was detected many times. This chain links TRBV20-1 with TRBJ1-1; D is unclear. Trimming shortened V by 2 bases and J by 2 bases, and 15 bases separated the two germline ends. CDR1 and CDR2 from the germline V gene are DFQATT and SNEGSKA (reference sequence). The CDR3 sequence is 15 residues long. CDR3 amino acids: CSARSPHKINTEAFF. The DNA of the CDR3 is TGCAGTGCTAGATCCCCCCATAAGATTAACACTGAAGCTTTCTTT.

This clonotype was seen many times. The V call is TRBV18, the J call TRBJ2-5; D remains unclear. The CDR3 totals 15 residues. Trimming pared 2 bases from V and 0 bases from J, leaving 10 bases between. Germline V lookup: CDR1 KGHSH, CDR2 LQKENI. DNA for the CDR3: TGTGCCAGCTCACCAGTCTCGGCTCACCAAGAGACCCAGTACTTC. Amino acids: CASSPVSAHQETQYF.

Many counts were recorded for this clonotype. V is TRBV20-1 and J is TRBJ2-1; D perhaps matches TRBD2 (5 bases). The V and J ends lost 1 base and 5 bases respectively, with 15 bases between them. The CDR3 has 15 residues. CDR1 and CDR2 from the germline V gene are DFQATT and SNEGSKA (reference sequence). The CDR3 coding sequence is TGCAGTGCTAGAGGCGAGGGTGACTATGACAATGAGCAGTTCTTC. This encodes CSARGEGDYDNEQFF.

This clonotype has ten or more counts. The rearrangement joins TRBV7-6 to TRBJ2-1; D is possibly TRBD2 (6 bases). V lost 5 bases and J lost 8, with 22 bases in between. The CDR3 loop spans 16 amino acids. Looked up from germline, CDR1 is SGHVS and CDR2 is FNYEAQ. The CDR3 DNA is TGTGCCAGCAGCGTCCGGGGATCCCGACTAGATCATGAGCAGTTCTTC. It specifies CASSVRGSRLDHEQFF.

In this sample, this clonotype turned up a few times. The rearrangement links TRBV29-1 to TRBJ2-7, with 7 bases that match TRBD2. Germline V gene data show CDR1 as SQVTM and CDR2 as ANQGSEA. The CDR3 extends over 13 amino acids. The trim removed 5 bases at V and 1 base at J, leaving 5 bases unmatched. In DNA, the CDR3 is TGCAGCGTTCGGGGGGACTATTCCTACGAGCAGTACTTC. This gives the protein CSVRGDYSYEQYF.

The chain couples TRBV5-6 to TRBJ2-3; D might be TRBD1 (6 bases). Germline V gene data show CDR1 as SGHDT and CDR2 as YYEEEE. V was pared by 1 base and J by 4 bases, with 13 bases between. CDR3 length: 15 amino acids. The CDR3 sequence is CASSLRKTGSDTQYF. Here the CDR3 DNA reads TGTGCCAGCAGCTTGAGAAAGACAGGTTCAGATACGCAGTATTTT.

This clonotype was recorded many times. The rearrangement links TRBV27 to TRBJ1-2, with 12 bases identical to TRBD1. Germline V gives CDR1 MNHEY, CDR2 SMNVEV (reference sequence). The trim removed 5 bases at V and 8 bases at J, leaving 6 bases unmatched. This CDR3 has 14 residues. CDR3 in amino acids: CASSRGQGARGYTF. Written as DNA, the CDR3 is TGTGCCAGCAGTAGGGGACAGGGGGCTAGAGGCTACACCTTC.

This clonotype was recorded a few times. As DNA, the CDR3 is TGTGCCAGCAGTTCCGGGACTAGCGGGGGGAATGAGCAGTTCTTC. This translates into CASSSGTSGGNEQFF. The rearrangement uses TRBV6-2 or TRBV6-3 and TRBJ2-1; 15 bases are shared with TRBD2. The V and J ends lost 4 bases and 7 bases, in that order; junction bases with no gene match: 2. Germline loops: CDR1 MNHEY, CDR2 SVGEGT. The CDR3 is 15 amino acids.